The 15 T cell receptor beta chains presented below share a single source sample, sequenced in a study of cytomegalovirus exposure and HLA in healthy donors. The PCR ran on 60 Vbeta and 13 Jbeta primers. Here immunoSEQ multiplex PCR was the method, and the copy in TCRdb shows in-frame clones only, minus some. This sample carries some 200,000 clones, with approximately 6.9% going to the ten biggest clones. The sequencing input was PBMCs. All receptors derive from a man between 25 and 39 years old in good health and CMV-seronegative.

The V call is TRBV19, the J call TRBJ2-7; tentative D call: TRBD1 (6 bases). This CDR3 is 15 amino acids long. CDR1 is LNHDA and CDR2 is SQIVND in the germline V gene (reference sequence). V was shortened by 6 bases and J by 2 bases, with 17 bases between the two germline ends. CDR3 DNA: TGTGCCAGTAGCCCCCCAGGGACATACGCCTACGAGCAGTACTTC. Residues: CASSPPGTYAYEQYF.

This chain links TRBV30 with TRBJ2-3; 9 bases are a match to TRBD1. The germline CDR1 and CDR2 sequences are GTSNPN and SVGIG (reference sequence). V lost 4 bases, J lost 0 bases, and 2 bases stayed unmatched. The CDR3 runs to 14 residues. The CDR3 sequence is CAWTGTGSTDTQYF. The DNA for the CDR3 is TGTGCCTGGACCGGGACAGGGAGCACAGATACGCAGTATTTT.

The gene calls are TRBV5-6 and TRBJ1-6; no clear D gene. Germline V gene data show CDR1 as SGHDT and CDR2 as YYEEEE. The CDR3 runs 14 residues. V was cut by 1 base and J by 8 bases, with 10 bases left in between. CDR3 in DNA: TGTGCCAGCAGCTTGCTGGCGGCAGATTCACCCCTCCACTTT. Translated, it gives CASSLLAADSPLHF. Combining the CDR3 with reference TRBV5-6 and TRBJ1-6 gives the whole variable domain DAGVTQSPTHLIKTRGQQVTLRCSPKSGHDTVSWYQQALGQGPQFIFQYYEEEERQRGNFPDRFSGHQFPNYSSELNVNALLLGDSALYLCASSLLAADSPLHFGNGTRLTVT.

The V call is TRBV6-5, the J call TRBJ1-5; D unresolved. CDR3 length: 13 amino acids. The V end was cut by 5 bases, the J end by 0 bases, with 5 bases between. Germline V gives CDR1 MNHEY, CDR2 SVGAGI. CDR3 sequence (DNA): TGTGCCAGCAGTCGTTATAGCAATCAGCCCCAGCATTTT. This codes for CASSRYSNQPQHF.

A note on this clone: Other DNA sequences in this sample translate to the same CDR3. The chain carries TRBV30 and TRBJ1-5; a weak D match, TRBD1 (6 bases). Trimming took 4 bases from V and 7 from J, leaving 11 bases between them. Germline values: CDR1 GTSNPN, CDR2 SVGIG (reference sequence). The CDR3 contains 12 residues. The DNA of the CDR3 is TGTGCCTGGAACAGGGATGGCCAGCCCCAGCATTTT. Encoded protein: CAWNRDGQPQHF.

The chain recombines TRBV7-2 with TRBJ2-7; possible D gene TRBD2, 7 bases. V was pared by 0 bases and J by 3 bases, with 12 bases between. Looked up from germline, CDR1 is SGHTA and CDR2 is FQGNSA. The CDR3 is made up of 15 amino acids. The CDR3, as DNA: TGTGCCAGCAGCTTAGCACAGGGAGGGATCTACGAGCAGTACTTC. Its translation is CASSLAQGGIYEQYF.

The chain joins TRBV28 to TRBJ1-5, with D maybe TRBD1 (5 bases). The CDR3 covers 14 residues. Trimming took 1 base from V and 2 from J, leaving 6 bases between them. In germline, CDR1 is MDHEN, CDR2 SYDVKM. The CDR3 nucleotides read TGTGCCAGCAGTTTATCGGGGGGCAATCAGCCCCAGCATTTT. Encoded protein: CASSLSGGNQPQHF.

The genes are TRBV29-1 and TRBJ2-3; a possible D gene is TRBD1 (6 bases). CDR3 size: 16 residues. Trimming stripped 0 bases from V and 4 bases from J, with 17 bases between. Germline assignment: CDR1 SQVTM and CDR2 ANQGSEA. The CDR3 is CSVEDSNRDKSDTQYF. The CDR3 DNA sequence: TGCAGCGTTGAAGATTCCAACAGGGACAAGTCAGATACGCAGTATTTT.

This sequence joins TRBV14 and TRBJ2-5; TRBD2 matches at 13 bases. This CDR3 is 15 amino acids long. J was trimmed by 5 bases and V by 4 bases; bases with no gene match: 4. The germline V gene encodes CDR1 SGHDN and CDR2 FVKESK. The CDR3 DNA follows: TGTGCCAGCAGCCCCGGACTAGCGGGGGTGGAGACCCAGTACTTC. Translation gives CASSPGLAGVETQYF.

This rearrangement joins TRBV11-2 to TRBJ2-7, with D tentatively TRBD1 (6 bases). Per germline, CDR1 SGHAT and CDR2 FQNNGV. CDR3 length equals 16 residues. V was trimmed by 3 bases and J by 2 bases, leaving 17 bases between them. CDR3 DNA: TGTGCCAGCAGCTTTTTTCAGGGACACCGGGCCTACGAGCAGTACTTC. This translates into CASSFFQGHRAYEQYF.

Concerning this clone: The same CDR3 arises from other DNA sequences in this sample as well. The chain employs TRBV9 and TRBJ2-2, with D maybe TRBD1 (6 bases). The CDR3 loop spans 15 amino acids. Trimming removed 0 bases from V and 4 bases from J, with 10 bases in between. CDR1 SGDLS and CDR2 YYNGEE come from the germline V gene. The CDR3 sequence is CASSVGQGSTGELFF. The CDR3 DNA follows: TGTGCCAGCAGCGTAGGCCAGGGGAGCACCGGGGAGCTGTTTTTT.

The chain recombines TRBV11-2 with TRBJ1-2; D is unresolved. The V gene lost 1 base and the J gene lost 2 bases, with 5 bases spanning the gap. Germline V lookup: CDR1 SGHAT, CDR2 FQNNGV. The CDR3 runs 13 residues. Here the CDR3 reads CASSLGANYGYTF. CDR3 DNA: TGTGCCAGCAGCTTAGGGGCGAACTATGGCTACACCTTC.

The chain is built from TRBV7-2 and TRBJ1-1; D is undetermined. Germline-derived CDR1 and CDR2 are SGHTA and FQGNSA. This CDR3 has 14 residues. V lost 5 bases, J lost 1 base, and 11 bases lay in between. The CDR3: CASSANGENTEAFF. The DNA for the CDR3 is TGTGCCAGCAGCGCGAACGGGGAGAACACTGAAGCTTTCTTT. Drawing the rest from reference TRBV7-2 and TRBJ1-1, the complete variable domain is GAGVSQSPSNKVTEKGKDVELRCDPISGHTALYWYRQSLGQGLEFLIYFQGNSAPDKSGLPSDRFSAERTGGSVSTLTIQRTQQEDSAVYLCASSANGENTEAFFGQGTRLTVV.

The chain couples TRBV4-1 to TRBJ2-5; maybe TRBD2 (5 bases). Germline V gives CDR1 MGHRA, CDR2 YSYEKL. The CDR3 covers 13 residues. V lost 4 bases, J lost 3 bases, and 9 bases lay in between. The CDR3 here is CASSPPGKETQYF. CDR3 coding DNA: TGCGCCAGCAGCCCCCCGGGGAAAGAGACCCAGTACTTC.

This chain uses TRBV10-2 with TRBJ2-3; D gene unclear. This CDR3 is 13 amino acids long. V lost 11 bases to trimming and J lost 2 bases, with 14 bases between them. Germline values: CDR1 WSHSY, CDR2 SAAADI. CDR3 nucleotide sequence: TGCGCCGCTTCCTTGGGCAACACAGATACGCAGTATTTT. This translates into CAASLGNTDTQYF.